The sequence of this T cell receptor (beta chain) was determined in a study of blood T cell repertoires in COVID-19. Individuals aged about 18 to 89 years were recruited from 20 to 25 US areas. Between the trimmed V and J ends, which lost 2 bases and 8 bases, there was a span of 18 bases. Germline CDR1 and CDR2: KGHDR and SFDVKD. The CDR3 spans 16 residues. TCRdb's table, derived via immunoSEQ multiplex PCR, lists solely in-frame clones and lacks some. The sample has some 510,000 clones, over 75% seen once. The sample consisted of PBMCs or T cells enriched from blood (not recorded which). This clonotype was obtained from a woman in her thirties or forties who had recovered from COVID-19. V and J are TRBV24-1 and TRBJ2-1; D may be TRBD2 (5 bases). In DNA form, the CDR3 reads TGTGCCACCAGTGATTCAACCGTCCCGTCCGGGGATGAGCAGTTCTTC. This gives the protein CATSDSTVPSGDEQFF.